The 21 T cell receptor beta chains below come from one sample, sequenced in a study of blood T cell repertoires in COVID-19. Method: immunoSEQ multiplex PCR; TCRdb's copy keeps in-frame clones and lacks some. Seen here are nearly 200,000 clones, around 80% observed once, and the top ten hold 6.9%. Sequenced sample: peripheral blood. All receptors come from a human donor with acute or convalescent COVID-19. The donor label of this sample is uncertain.

The rearrangement uses TRBV7-9 and TRBJ1-3; 7 bases align to TRBD1. J lost 0 bases, V lost 7 bases, and 6 bases had no gene match. Per germline, CDR1 SEHNR and CDR2 FQNEAQ (reference sequence). This CDR3 has 15 residues. The CDR3: CASKLTGSSGNTIYF. CDR3 sequence (DNA): TGTGCCAGCAAACTGACAGGGTCCTCTGGAAACACCATATATTTT.

The rearrangement joins TRBV3-1 (or the pseudogene TRBV3-2) to TRBJ1-2; TRBD1 aligns across 10 bases. The CDR3 sequence is 15 residues long. The V segment lost 2 bases and the J segment 4 bases; nucleotides outside the gene matches: 4. CDR1 and CDR2 (germline): LGHDT, YNNKEL (reference sequence). The CDR3 nucleotides read TGTGCCAGCAGCCAATCGGGACAGGGGACCTATGGCTACACCTTC. Translation gives CASSQSGQGTYGYTF.

This clone was detected only once. This chain links TRBV29-1 with TRBJ2-1; 7 positions match TRBD1. V was clipped by 7 bases and J by 4 bases; unmatched bases: 4. The CDR3 is made up of 12 amino acids. Germline values: CDR1 SQVTM, CDR2 ANQGSEA. DNA for the CDR3: TGCAGCGCCCGGGACAGATACAATGAGCAGTTCTTC. Its protein is CSARDRYNEQFF.

The chain is built from TRBV30 and TRBJ1-4; TRBD1 aligns across 10 bases. Germline V lookup: CDR1 GTSNPN, CDR2 SVGIG (reference sequence). The CDR3 is made up of 14 amino acids. With V trimmed by 3 bases and J by 5 bases, 3 bases remained unmatched. This chain's CDR3 is CAWRDRGINEKLFF. The CDR3, as DNA: TGTGCCTGGAGGGACAGGGGGATAAATGAAAAACTGTTTTTT.

Comment on this clone: Other DNA sequences in this specimen translate into the identical CDR3. The rearrangement joins TRBV21-1 to TRBJ2-7; the table's D call, TRBD2, was not checked against the DNA. TRBV21-1 constitutes a pseudogene. CDR3 size: 14 residues. DNA for the CDR3: TGTGCCAGCAGGGCCGGGGGGGGGCGCTACGAGCAGTACTTC. It encodes CASRAGGGRYEQYF.

This sequence joins TRBV6-5 and TRBJ2-7, with TRBD2 matching over 7 bases. The CDR3 sequence is 16 residues long. The V segment lost 2 bases and the J segment 7 bases; nucleotides outside the gene matches: 14. Per the germline V gene, CDR1 is MNHEY and CDR2 is SVGAGI. The CDR3: CASSYGALGGSREQYF. The CDR3 nucleotides are TGTGCCAGCAGTTACGGGGCCCTGGGCGGGAGCCGGGAGCAGTACTTC.

The gene calls are TRBV18 and TRBJ2-2, with TRBD2 matching 8 bases. V trimming: 6 bases; J trimming: 0 bases; junction bases outside the gene matches: 6. The CDR3 totals 16 residues. Germline CDR1 and CDR2: KGHSH and LQKENI. The CDR3 is CASSYTSGANTGELFF. CDR3 DNA: TGTGCCAGCTCGTATACTAGCGGCGCGAACACCGGGGAGCTGTTTTTT.

The chain joins TRBV30 to TRBJ2-6; 7 bases map to TRBD1. CDR1 and CDR2 (germline): GTSNPN, SVGIG (reference sequence). CDR3 length: 15 amino acids. V was clipped by 0 bases and J by 2 bases; unmatched bases: 1. The CDR3 DNA sequence: TGTGCCTGGAGTGTAACAGGGGCTGGGGCCAACGTCCTGACTTTC. This sequence encodes CAWSVTGAGANVLTF.

The chain has TRBV9 and TRBJ2-7; 7 nucleotides match TRBD1. The CDR3 is made up of 13 amino acids. Germline CDR1 and CDR2: SGDLS and YYNGEE. Losses at the gene ends were 4 bases for V and 3 bases for J; bases not matched to a gene: 4. The CDR3 DNA sequence: TGTGCCAGCAGCAAGACAGGGATCTACGAGCAGTACTTC. Its translation is CASSKTGIYEQYF.

In its sample, this clone was seen once. The chain carries TRBV6-5 and TRBJ2-2; 7 nucleotides line up with TRBD1. CDR1 MNHEY and CDR2 SVGAGI come from the germline V gene. This CDR3 is built from 15 residues. The trim removed 6 bases at V and 6 bases at J, leaving 10 bases unmatched. The CDR3 DNA reads as TGTGCCAGCAGCCTACCGGGACAGAATTCCGGGGAGCTGTTTTTT. This encodes CASSLPGQNSGELFF.

The CDR3 DNA follows: TGTGCCAGCAGCGGGGGCGACTATGGCTACACCTTC. Residues: CASSGGDYGYTF. The J gene is TRBJ1-2, the V gene TRBV9; D might be TRBD1 (5 bases). Germline CDR1 SGDLS, CDR2 YYNGEE. This CDR3 contains 12 residues. Trimming removed 3 bases at V and 3 bases at J, with 6 bases between.

The gene calls are TRBV6-2 or TRBV6-3 and TRBJ2-1; 12 positions agree with TRBD2. V dropped 2 bases and J dropped 8; count of bases not matched to a gene: 7. Per the germline V gene, CDR1 is MNHEY and CDR2 is SVGEGT. The CDR3 is 16 amino acids. The CDR3 spells CASSYRTSGRTDEQFF. In DNA form, the CDR3 reads TGTGCCAGCAGTTACCGAACTAGCGGGAGGACCGATGAGCAGTTCTTC.

The chain links TRBV10-2 to TRBJ2-5; 10 bases are shared with TRBD2. V was clipped by 0 bases and J by 4 bases; unmatched bases: 5. In germline, CDR1 is WSHSY, CDR2 SAAADI. This CDR3 region has 16 residues. The DNA for the CDR3 is TGCGCCAGCAGTGAGTCTGGCGCTAGCGGGAGAGAGACCCAGTACTTC. It codes for CASSESGASGRETQYF.

The chain links TRBV29-1 to TRBJ1-5; 8 nucleotides match TRBD1. The CDR3 has 15 amino acids. CDR1 SQVTM and CDR2 ANQGSEA come from the germline V gene. Trimming at V came to 4 bases and at J to 4 bases, leaving 9 bases not matched to a gene. Here the CDR3 DNA reads TGCAGCGTTGTCCCCGCAGGGGGCACGAATCAGCCCCAGCATTTT. Its translation is CSVVPAGGTNQPQHF.

The J gene is TRBJ1-2, the V gene TRBV10-3; tentatively, D is TRBD1 (6 bases). This CDR3 has 17 residues. Between the trimmed V and J ends, which lost 6 bases and 7 bases, there was a span of 27 bases. The germline V gene encodes CDR1 ENHRY and CDR2 SYGVKD. CDR3 in amino acids: CAIRRELRDNGRGGYTF. CDR3 bases: TGTGCCATCAGGAGGGAGCTCCGGGACAATGGACGGGGTGGCTACACCTTC.

The chain links TRBV11-2 to TRBJ2-7; 10 bases match TRBD1. V was pared by 5 bases and J by 2 bases, with 3 bases of the junction left unmatched. CDR1 and CDR2 (germline): SGHAT, FQNNGV. The CDR3 consists of 14 residues. CDR3 sequence reads: CASSPGQGAYEQYF. CDR3 nucleotide sequence: TGTGCCAGCAGCCCAGGACAGGGGGCCTACGAGCAGTACTTC.

CDR3 loop: CASSDPGTSGFDEQFF. The CDR3 bases are TGCGCCAGCAGTGATCCCGGGACTAGCGGCTTCGATGAGCAGTTCTTC. The chain couples TRBV10-1 to TRBJ2-1; 11 bases match TRBD2. This CDR3 is built from 16 residues. The germline gives CDR1 WNHNN, CDR2 SYGVQD (reference sequence). Germline trimming cut 3 bases from V and 8 bases from J; bases unmatched to any gene: 9.

This clone has only a few counts. The CDR3 is CASSLTGVGTEAFF. The CDR3 bases are TGTGCCAGCAGCTTAACAGGGGTGGGCACTGAAGCTTTCTTT. The chain has TRBV7-9 and TRBJ1-1; TRBD1 matches 7 bases. Germline lookup yields CDR1 SEHNR and CDR2 FQNEAQ (reference sequence). V shed 2 bases, J shed 4 bases, and the junction held 4 bases outside the gene matches. The CDR3 is 14 amino acids. The full variable domain, rest sourced from reference TRBV7-9 and TRBJ1-1, is DTGVSQNPRHKITKRGQNVTFRCDPISEHNRLYWYRQTLGQGPEFLTYFQNEAQLEKSRLLSDRFSAERPKGSFSTLEIQRTEQGDSAMYLCASSLTGVGTEAFFGQGTRLTVV.

This chain connects TRBV5-6 to TRBJ1-2; perhaps TRBD1 as D (6 bases). Germline loops: CDR1 SGHDT, CDR2 YYEEEE. V lost 1 base, J lost 4 bases, and 17 bases lay in between. The CDR3 spans 16 residues. CDR3 in DNA: TGTGCCAGCAGCTTGTATCCTGCAGGGGCCGCCTATGGCTACACCTTC. Protein product: CASSLYPAGAAYGYTF.

Here the CDR3 DNA reads TGTGCCAGCAGGACCGTAGGACTAGCCTACAATGAGCAGTTCTTC. Translation: CASRTVGLAYNEQFF. The rearrangement links TRBV11-1 to TRBJ2-1; the match to TRBD2 covers 7 bases. Germline CDR1 and CDR2: SGHAT and FQDESV (reference sequence). The trim removed 6 bases at V and 2 bases at J, leaving 7 bases unmatched. CDR3 length: 15 amino acids.

CDR3 amino acids: CSFRREINYGYTF. For the CDR3, the DNA is TGCAGCTTTAGACGGGAGATCAACTATGGCTACACCTTC. The chain joins TRBV29-1 to TRBJ1-2, with D unclear. V was shortened by 8 bases and J by 2 bases, with 15 bases between the two germline ends. This CDR3 comprises 13 residues. Per the germline V gene, CDR1 is SQVTM and CDR2 is ANQGSEA.